This is a list of T cell receptor beta chains from one sample in a study of T-cell reconstitution after alpha-beta-depleted transplantation in children. TCRdb analysed the PCR reads with MiXCR anew, one entry per CDR3 protein. The data show around 370,000 distinct CDR3 sequences, roughly 16% seen once. This specimen was PBMCs, mostly from graft donor cells, taken 360 days after TCRalphabeta/CD19-depleted stem cell transplant. These receptors came from a male patient between 2 and 15 years old who had a stem cell transplant for acute lymphoblastic leukemia, so the T cells may come from the graft donor. CDR3s include the opening cysteine and the closing phenylalanine or tryptophan. The D gene is left open where the match is weak. Only some rows state a clone size, as once, few, many or a class for expanded clones.

TRBV5-1	-	many	TRBJ2-2	TGCGCCAGCAGCAAGGGAGACACCGGGGAGCTGTTTTTT	CASSKGDTGELFF
TRBV6-4	TRBD1	many	TRBJ2-6	TGTGCCAGCAGACGACAAGACAGGGTACTATCCTCTGGGGCCAACGTCCTGACTTTC	CASRRQDRVLSSGANVLTF
TRBV28	TRBD1	few	TRBJ1-2	TGTGCCAGCAGTTTAATCGACAGGGGGACCGATGGCTACACCTTC	CASSLIDRGTDGYTF
TRBV4-3	TRBD2	-	TRBJ2-2	TGCGCCAGCAGCCAAGCCAACAGCGGGAGGGCCGGCGGGGAGCTGTTTTTT	CASSQANSGRAGGELFF
TRBV12-3/TRBV12-4	TRBD2	-	TRBJ2-1	TGTGCCAGCAGTCCCCGGACTAGCCCTAGCTCCTACAATGAGCAGTTCTTC	CASSPRTSPSSYNEQFF
TRBV4-1	TRBD1	few	TRBJ2-2	TGCGCCAGCAGTGATACTGACAGGGGGTATATCGGGGAGCTGTTTTTT	CASSDTDRGYIGELFF
TRBV28	-	few	TRBJ1-6	TGTGCCAGCAGCAGAGGAGGGTTTAATTCACCCCTCCACTTT	CASSRGGFNSPLHF
TRBV12-3/TRBV12-4	TRBD2	-	TRBJ2-3	TGTACCATCAGTTTACGGGGTAGCGGGAGTCTCCTTAGCACAGATACGCAGTATTTT	CTISLRGSGSLLSTDTQYF
TRBV7-2	TRBD2	-	TRBJ2-7	TGTGCCAGCAGCTTACTCGCGGGAGGGCCCCCCTACGAGCAGTACTTC	CASSLLAGGPPYEQYF
TRBV28	-	few	TRBJ2-7	TGTGCCAGCAGTTCCCACGGGGCTGCCTACGAGCAGTACTTC	CASSSHGAAYEQYF
TRBV7-3	-	many	TRBJ2-3	TGTGCCAGCAGCCCCGGTAGCACAGATACGCAGTATTTT	CASSPGSTDTQYF
TRBV12-3/TRBV12-4	TRBD2	many	TRBJ2-5	TGTGCAAGCAGTTTTGTACTAGCGGGAGAGACCCAGTACTTC	CASSFVLAGETQYF
TRBV9	-	few	TRBJ2-3	TGTGCCAGCAGCGTAGTCGAACCGAAAGGACCACCAACCGACACAGATACGCAGTATTTT	CASSVVEPKGPPTDTDTQYF
TRBV6-1	TRBD1	few	TRBJ2-2	TGTGCCAGCAGTAGGACAGGGTTGGACACCGGGGAGCTGTTTTTT	CASSRTGLDTGELFF